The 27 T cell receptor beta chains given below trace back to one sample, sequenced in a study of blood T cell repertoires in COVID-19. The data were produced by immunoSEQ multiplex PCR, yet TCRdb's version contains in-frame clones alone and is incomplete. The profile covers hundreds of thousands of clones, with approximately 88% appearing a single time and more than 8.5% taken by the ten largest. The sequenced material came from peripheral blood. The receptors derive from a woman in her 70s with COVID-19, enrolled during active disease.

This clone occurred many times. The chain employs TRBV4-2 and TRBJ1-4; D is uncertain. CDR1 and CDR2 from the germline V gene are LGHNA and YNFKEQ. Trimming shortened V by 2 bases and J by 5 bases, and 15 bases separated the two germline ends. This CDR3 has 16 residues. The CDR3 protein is CASSQTATRINEKLFF. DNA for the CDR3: TGTGCCAGCAGCCAAACTGCGACACGGATCAATGAAAAACTGTTTTTT.

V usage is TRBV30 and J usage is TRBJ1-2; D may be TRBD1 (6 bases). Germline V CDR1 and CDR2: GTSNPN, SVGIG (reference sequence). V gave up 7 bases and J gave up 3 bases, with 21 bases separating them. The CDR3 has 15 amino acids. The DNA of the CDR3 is TGTGCCTCGTTCGAAACACAGGGCCATTACTATGGCTACACCTTC. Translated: CASFETQGHYYGYTF.

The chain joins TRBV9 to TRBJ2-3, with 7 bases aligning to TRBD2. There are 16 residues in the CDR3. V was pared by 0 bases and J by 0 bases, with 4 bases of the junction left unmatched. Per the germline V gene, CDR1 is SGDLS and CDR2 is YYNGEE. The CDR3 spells CASSVASGGSTDTQYF. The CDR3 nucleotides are TGTGCCAGCAGCGTAGCGTCGGGAGGCAGCACAGATACGCAGTATTTT.

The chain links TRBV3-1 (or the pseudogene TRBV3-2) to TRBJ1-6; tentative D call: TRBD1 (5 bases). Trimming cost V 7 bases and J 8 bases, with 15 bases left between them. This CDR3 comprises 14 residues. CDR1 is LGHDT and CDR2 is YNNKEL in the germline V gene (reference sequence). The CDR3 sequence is CASILMGGDSPLHF. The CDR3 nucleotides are TGTGCCAGCATCTTAATGGGGGGAGATTCACCCCTCCACTTT.

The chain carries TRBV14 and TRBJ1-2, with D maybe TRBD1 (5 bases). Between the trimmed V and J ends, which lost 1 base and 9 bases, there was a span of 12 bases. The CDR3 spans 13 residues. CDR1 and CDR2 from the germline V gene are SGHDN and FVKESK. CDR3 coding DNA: TGTGCCAGCAGCCAAGTAACAGGTTTGAGCTACACCTTC. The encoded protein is CASSQVTGLSYTF.

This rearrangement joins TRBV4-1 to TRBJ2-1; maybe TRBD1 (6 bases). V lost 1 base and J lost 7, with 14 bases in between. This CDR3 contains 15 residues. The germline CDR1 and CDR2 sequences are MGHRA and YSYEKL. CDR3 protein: CASSQGRGVGNEQFF. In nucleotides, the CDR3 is TGCGCCAGCAGCCAAGGCAGGGGCGTAGGGAATGAGCAGTTCTTC.

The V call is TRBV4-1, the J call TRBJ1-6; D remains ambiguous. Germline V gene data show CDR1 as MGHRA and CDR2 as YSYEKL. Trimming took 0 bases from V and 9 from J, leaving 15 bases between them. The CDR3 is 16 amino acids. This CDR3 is CASSQEGFPGFSPLHF. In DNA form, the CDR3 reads TGCGCCAGCAGCCAAGAGGGATTCCCGGGGTTTTCACCCCTCCACTTT.

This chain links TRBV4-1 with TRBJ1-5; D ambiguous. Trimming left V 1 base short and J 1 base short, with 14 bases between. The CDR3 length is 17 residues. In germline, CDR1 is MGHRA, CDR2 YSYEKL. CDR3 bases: TGCGCCAGCAGCCAAGGGTTCGGGGTGGAAAGCAATCAGCCCCAGCATTTT. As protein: CASSQGFGVESNQPQHF.

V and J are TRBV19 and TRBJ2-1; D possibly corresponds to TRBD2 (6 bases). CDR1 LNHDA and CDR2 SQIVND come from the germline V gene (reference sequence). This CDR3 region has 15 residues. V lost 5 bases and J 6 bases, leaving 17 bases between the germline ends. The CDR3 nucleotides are TGTGCCAGTAGTCATGGTAGCGGAGGGGCCAATGAGCAGTTCTTC. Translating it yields CASSHGSGGANEQFF.

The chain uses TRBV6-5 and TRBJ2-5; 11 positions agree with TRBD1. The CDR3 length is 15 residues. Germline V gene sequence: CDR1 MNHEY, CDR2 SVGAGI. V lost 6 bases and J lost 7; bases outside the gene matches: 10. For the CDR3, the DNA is TGTGCCAGCAGACCCGGGGACAGGGGGTTTGTGACCCAGTACTTC. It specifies CASRPGDRGFVTQYF.

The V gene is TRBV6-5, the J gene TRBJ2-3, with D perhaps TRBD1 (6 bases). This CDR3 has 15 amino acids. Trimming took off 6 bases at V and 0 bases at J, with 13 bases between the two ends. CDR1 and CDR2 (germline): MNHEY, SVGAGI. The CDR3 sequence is CASRGNRASTDTQYF. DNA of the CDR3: TGTGCCAGCAGAGGCAACAGGGCTAGCACAGATACGCAGTATTTT.

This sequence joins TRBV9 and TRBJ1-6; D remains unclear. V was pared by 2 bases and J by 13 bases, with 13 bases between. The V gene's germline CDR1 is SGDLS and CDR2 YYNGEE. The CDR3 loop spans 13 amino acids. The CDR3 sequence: CASSVEDSRPLHF. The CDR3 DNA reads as TGTGCCAGCAGCGTGGAAGATTCGAGGCCCCTCCACTTT.

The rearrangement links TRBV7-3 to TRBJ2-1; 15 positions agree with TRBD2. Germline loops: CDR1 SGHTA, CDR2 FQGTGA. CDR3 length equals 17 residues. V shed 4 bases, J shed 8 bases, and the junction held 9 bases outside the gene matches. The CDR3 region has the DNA TGTGCCAGCAGCTCCCCTCCGGGACTAGCGGGAGGTGATGAGCAGTTCTTC. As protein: CASSSPPGLAGGDEQFF.

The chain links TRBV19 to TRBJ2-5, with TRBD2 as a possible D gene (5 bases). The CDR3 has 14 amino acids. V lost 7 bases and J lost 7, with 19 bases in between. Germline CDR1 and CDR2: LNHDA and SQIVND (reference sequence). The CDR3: CASIPRIGERTQYF. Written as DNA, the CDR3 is TGTGCCAGTATACCTAGAATTGGGGAGCGGACCCAGTACTTC.

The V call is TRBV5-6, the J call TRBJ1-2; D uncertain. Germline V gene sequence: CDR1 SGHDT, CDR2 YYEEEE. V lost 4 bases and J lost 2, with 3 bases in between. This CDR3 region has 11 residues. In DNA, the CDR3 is TGTGCCAGCAGCCAAAACTATGGCTACACCTTC. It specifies CASSQNYGYTF.

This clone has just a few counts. As DNA, the CDR3 is TGTGCCAGCAGCAGAACTAGCGGGCCTTCCTACGAGCAGTACTTC. Protein: CASSRTSGPSYEQYF. J is TRBJ2-7 and V is TRBV9; 9 nucleotides align to TRBD2. With V trimmed by 4 bases and J by 1 base, 6 bases remained unmatched. The CDR3 is 15 residues long. CDR1 is SGDLS and CDR2 is YYNGEE in the germline V gene.

CDR3 in DNA: TGTGCCAGTGGTCGACTAGTTGAGTACAATGAGCAGTTCTTC. Protein product: CASGRLVEYNEQFF. The V gene is TRBV19, the J gene TRBJ2-1, with D possibly matching TRBD2 (6 bases). The V gene lost 8 bases and the J gene lost 4 bases, with 15 bases spanning the gap. The CDR3 runs 14 residues. Germline loops: CDR1 LNHDA, CDR2 SQIVND (reference sequence).

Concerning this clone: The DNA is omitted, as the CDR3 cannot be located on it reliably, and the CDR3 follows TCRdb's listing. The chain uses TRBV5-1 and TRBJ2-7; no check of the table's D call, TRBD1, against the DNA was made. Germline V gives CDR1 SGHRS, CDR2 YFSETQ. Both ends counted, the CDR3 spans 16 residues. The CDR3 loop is CASSFGPGQGGYEQYF.

The CDR3 reads CASSPRAGGTGELFF. The CDR3 DNA reads TGTGCCAGCAGCCCACGCGCAGGAGGCACCGGGGAGCTGTTTTTT. The V and J genes are TRBV5-4 and TRBJ2-2; D perhaps matches TRBD2 (5 bases). There are 15 residues in the CDR3. Germline V lookup: CDR1 SGHNT, CDR2 YYREEE (reference sequence). Trimming removed 4 bases from V and 4 bases from J, with 14 bases in between.

Written as DNA, the CDR3 is TGTGCCAGCAGCTTGCCGTGGACTAGCGGAAGTCTAGCCAAAAACATTCAGTACTTC. Its protein product is CASSLPWTSGSLAKNIQYF. This chain connects TRBV14 to TRBJ2-4, with 10 bases matching TRBD2. CDR3 size: 19 residues. J gave up 0 bases and V 5 bases, and 13 bases lay outside the gene matches. CDR1 and CDR2 from the germline V gene are SGHDN and FVKESK.

The CDR3 nucleotides read TGTGCCAGCAGTGTTTTGGGGGCAGGGGGCTACACCTTC. Its translation: CASSVLGAGGYTF. The chain combines TRBV2 with TRBJ1-2, with D possibly TRBD1 on 6 matching bases. Germline CDR1 and CDR2: SNHLY and FYNNEI. V dropped 4 bases and J dropped 8 bases, with 14 bases sitting between them. There are 13 residues in the CDR3.

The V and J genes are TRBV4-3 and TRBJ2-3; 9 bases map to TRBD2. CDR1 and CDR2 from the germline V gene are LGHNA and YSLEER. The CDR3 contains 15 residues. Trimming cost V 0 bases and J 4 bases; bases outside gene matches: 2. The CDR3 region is CASSQEGGRADTQYF. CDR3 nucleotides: TGCGCCAGCAGCCAAGAGGGCGGGAGGGCAGATACGCAGTATTTT.

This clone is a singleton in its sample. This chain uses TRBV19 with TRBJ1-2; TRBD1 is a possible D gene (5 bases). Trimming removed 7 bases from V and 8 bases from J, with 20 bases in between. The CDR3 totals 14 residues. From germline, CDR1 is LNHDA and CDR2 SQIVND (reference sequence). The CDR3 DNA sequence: TGTGCCAGTAACCCGGACGACTCAAGGGGAGGCTACACCTTC. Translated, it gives CASNPDDSRGGYTF.

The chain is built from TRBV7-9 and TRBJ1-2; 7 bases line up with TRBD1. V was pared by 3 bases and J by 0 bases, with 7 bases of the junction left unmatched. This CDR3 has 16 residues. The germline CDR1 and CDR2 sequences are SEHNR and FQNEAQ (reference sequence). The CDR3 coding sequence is TGTGCCAGCAGCTTGAGAGACAGGGTGTCTAACTATGGCTACACCTTC. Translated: CASSLRDRVSNYGYTF.

CDR3 DNA sequence: TGTGCCAGCAGCCATGAACGGGACAGAGGGAATGAAAAACTGTTTTTT. Translated: CASSHERDRGNEKLFF. The chain carries TRBV9 and TRBJ1-4; 7 nucleotides line up with TRBD1. The J segment lost 5 bases and the V segment lost 4 bases, leaving 11 bases of the junction unmatched. CDR1 and CDR2 from the germline V gene are SGDLS and YYNGEE. The CDR3 covers 16 residues.

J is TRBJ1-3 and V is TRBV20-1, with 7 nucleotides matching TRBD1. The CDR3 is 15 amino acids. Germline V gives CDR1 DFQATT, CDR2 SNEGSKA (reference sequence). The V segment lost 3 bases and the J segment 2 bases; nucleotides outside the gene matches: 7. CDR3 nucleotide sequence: TGCAGTGCTAGTCGAGACAGGGTCACTGGAAACACCATATATTTT. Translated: CSASRDRVTGNTIYF.

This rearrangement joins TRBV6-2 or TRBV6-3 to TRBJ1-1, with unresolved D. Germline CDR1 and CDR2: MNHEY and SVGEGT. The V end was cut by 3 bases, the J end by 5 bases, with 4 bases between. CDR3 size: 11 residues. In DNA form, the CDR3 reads TGTGCCAGCAGTTATTCTACTGAAGCTTTCTTT. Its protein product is CASSYSTEAFF.